A selection of T cell receptor beta chains follows, all from one sample in a study of T-cell reconstitution after alpha-beta-depleted transplantation in children. TCRdb called the PCR reads again in MiXCR, with one record for every CDR3 protein. The table lists nearly 200,000 distinct CDR3 sequences, 5% to 7.5% of them singletons. Specimen: PBMCs, collected before TCRalphabeta/CD19-depleted stem cell transplant. The receptors derive from a girl under three years old with combined immunodeficiency, due to receive a stem cell transplant. CDR3s include the opening cysteine and the closing phenylalanine or tryptophan. D genes are given only for firm matches. Clone size is stated in some rows and not others, as once, few, many or a class when expanded.

D | J | V | size | CDR3 | DNA
TRBD2 | TRBJ2-7 | TRBV5-1 | few | CASSAARSGGALYF | TGCGCCAGCAGCGCCGCGCGTAGCGGGGGGGCGTTGTACTTC
NA | TRBJ2-1 | TRBV20-1 | many | CSARDVGTPIYNEQFF | TGCAGTGCTAGAGACGTCGGGACACCTATTTACAATGAGCAGTTCTTC
NA | TRBJ2-1 | TRBV4-2 | many | CASSQVIGGGNNEQFF | TGTGCCAGCAGCCAAGTTATTGGGGGGGGCAACAATGAGCAGTTCTTC
NA | TRBJ1-3 | TRBV12-3/TRBV12-4 | many | CASSPPSGNTIYF | TGTGCCAGCAGCCCCCCCTCTGGAAACACCATATATTTT
NA | TRBJ2-1 | TRBV12-3/TRBV12-4 | few | CASSSGRVAYNEQFF | TGTGCCAGCAGTTCGGGCAGGGTGGCCTACAATGAGCAGTTCTTC
NA | TRBJ2-3 | TRBV20-1 | many | CSARSQTLRGDTQYF | TGCAGTGCTAGGAGCCAAACCCTTCGGGGAGATACGCAGTATTTT
NA | TRBJ2-1 | TRBV5-1 | many | CASSYGRQSSYNEQFF | TGCGCCAGCAGCTATGGACGGCAGAGCTCCTACAATGAGCAGTTCTTC
TRBD2 | TRBJ2-2 | TRBV7-2 | many | CASSLLAGVPGELFF | TGTGCCAGCAGCCTACTAGCGGGAGTGCCCGGGGAGCTGTTTTTT
NA | TRBJ2-7 | TRBV9 | many | CASSVGGDYEQYF | TGTGCCAGCAGCGTAGGCGGGGACTACGAGCAGTACTTC
NA | TRBJ2-5 | TRBV21-1 | many | CASSKEPSGRGETQYF | TGTGCCAGCAGCAAAGAGCCTAGCGGGAGAGGAGAGACCCAGTACTTC
TRBD2 | TRBJ2-1 | TRBV5-1 | many | CASSLGVAGDHNEQFF | TGCGCCAGCAGCTTGGGAGTAGCGGGAGACCACAATGAGCAGTTCTTC
TRBD1 | TRBJ2-7 | TRBV3-1 | many | CASSSPGGQTTYEQYF | TGTGCCAGCAGCTCCCCTGGGGGACAGACTACCTACGAGCAGTACTTC
NA | TRBJ2-5 | TRBV7-9 | many | CASRPINRAQETQYF | TGTGCCAGCAGACCGATCAACAGGGCCCAGGAGACCCAGTACTTC
NA | TRBJ2-5 | TRBV29-1 | NA | CSVEGLANQETQYF | TGCAGCGTTGAAGGGTTGGCCAATCAAGAGACCCAGTACTTC